The 3 T cell receptor beta chains given below trace back to one sample, sequenced in a study of T-cell memory formation after mild COVID-19. TCRdb recomputed calls from the 5' RACE reads with MiXCR, one row per CDR3 protein. The profile covers about 350,000 distinct CDR3 sequences, with roughly 13% appearing a single time and 22% taken by the ten largest. Sequenced: PBMCs or a T cell subset sorted from them (not recorded which). Source of these receptors: a man aged 18 to 30 who had mild COVID-19 (a few samples of this study predate the infection). Cell type and time point are not known.

The chain uses TRBV4-2 and TRBJ1-1; D is unresolved. V was clipped by 1 base and J by 4 bases, with 16 bases between them. The CDR3 runs to 16 residues. Per germline, CDR1 LGHNA and CDR2 YNFKEQ. Here the CDR3 reads CASSQAPPALGTEAFF. For the CDR3, the DNA is TGTGCCAGCAGCCAAGCCCCCCCGGCCCTGGGCACTGAAGCTTTCTTT.

V gene TRBV6-5 combines with J gene TRBJ1-3; tentative D call: TRBD1 (5 bases). From germline, CDR1 is MNHEY and CDR2 SVGAGI. The CDR3 length is 17 residues. Deletions cut 3 bases from V and 1 base from J, with 16 bases between. CDR3 coding DNA: TGTGCCAGCAGTTATTTCCCTCCCGAGGGGTCTGGAAACACCATATATTTT. It is translated as CASSYFPPEGSGNTIYF.

In this sample, this clonotype turned up a few times. The J gene is TRBJ2-3, the V gene TRBV5-5; D unclear. This CDR3 is 14 amino acids long. V was pared by 6 bases and J by 2 bases, with 13 bases between. From germline, CDR1 is SGHKS and CDR2 YYEKEE (reference sequence). CDR3 amino acids: CASNPAIFTDTQYF. The CDR3 coding sequence is TGTGCCAGCAACCCCGCTATCTTCACAGATACGCAGTATTTT.